Each of the 10 T cell receptor beta chains below was sequenced from the same sample in a study of blood T cells in healthy people across ages. The authors ran a second PCR of 7 to 11 cycles using a sample-barcoded 5' primer and a J-beta primer mix. TCRdb fed the 5' RACE reads into MiXCR, producing one record per CDR3 protein. The sample yields more than 800,000 distinct CDR3 sequences, more than 25% seen once. The sequenced sample was blood. All receptors come from a woman aged 80 or older in good health.

The chain uses TRBV20-1 and TRBJ2-2; D is unclear. Germline assignment: CDR1 DFQATT and CDR2 SNEGSKA (reference sequence). The CDR3 contains 16 residues. V lost 0 bases to trimming and J lost 0 bases, with 11 bases between them. The CDR3: CSARDLGLTNTGELFF. CDR3 bases: TGCAGTGCTAGAGATCTGGGTCTAACGAACACCGGGGAGCTGTTTTTT.

Comment on this clonotype: A clone one base away is much larger, so this may be a read error. The chain's CDR3 is CASSVATTRTGTQYF. The CDR3 coding sequence is TGTGCCAGCAGCGTAGCTACTACTCGCACAGGTACGCAGTATTTT. The J gene is TRBJ2-3, the V gene TRBV9, with D possibly matching TRBD1 (5 bases). This CDR3 region has 15 residues. Germline CDR1 is SGDLS and CDR2 is YYNGEE.

The CDR3 coding sequence is TGTGCCAGCACAGAGGCGCCTAACTATGGCTACACCTTC. Its protein is CASTEAPNYGYTF. The chain joins TRBV6-1 to TRBJ1-2; D gene unclear. Germline values: CDR1 MNHNS, CDR2 SASEGT. The CDR3 is 13 amino acids. V lost 7 bases to trimming and J lost 0 bases, with 9 bases between them.

This clonotype was seen many times. The genes are TRBV6-6 and TRBJ2-7; D is ambiguous. The CDR3 is 16 amino acids. The ends were cut back, 1 base at V and 3 bases at J, with 16 bases in the middle. From germline, CDR1 is MNHNY and CDR2 SVGAGI (reference sequence). The chain's CDR3 is CASSYYGSLKIYEQYF. The CDR3 coding sequence is TGTGCCAGCAGTTACTACGGCAGTCTCAAAATCTACGAGCAGTACTTC.

This clonotype occurred a few times. Being one base from a much bigger clone, this may be a read error. The chain is built from TRBV7-2 and TRBJ2-5; D is uncertain. The ends were cut back, 0 bases at V and 11 bases at J, with 13 bases in the middle. The CDR3 has 13 amino acids. CDR1 and CDR2 from the germline V gene are SGHTA and FQGNSA. Written as DNA, the CDR3 is TGTGCCAGCAGCTTAGCTCTAGATACTGAGCAGTACTTC. Its protein product is CASSLALDTEQYF.

At least ten counts were recorded for this clonotype. The V and J genes are TRBV12-3 or TRBV12-4 and TRBJ1-1, with 11 bases matching TRBD1. With V trimmed by 0 bases and J by 4 bases, 7 bases remained unmatched. This CDR3 spans 17 amino acids. The CDR3 sequence: CASSLAGTGGLGTEAFF. DNA of the CDR3: TGTGCCAGCAGTTTAGCCGGGACAGGGGGTTTGGGCACTGAAGCTTTCTTT.

This clonotype has only a few counts. A much bigger clone sits one base away, suggesting this may be a read error. The rearrangement joins TRBV7-2 to TRBJ2-5; 10 bases are shared with TRBD2. Germline V gene sequence: CDR1 SGHTA, CDR2 FQGNSA. V shed 5 bases and J 2 bases; nucleotides not matched to a gene: 8. The CDR3 is made up of 16 amino acids. The CDR3 loop is CASSAGLAEGQETQYF. For the CDR3, the DNA is TGTGCCAGCAGCGCCGGACTAGCGGAGGGGCAAGAGACCCAGTACTTC.

This clonotype was picked up many times. The chain employs TRBV4-3 and TRBJ2-3; 7 bases fit TRBD2. The CDR3 spans 16 residues. Looked up from germline, CDR1 is LGHNA and CDR2 is YSLEER. V was pared by 0 bases and J by 4 bases, with 7 bases of the junction left unmatched. Written as DNA, the CDR3 is TGCGCCAGCAGCCAAGATCACGGGGGGACCCCAGATACGCAGTATTTT. It encodes CASSQDHGGTPDTQYF.

This clonotype has ten or more counts. With a much larger clone just one base away, this may be a read error. The J gene is TRBJ2-7, the V gene TRBV7-2; 7 bases agree with TRBD2. Per the germline V gene, CDR1 is SGHTA and CDR2 is FQGNSA. V trimming: 6 bases; J trimming: 2 bases; junction bases outside the gene matches: 7. The CDR3 covers 14 residues. The CDR3 here is CASRGGGGPYEQYF. In nucleotides, the CDR3 is TGTGCCAGCAGGGGTGGCGGGGGTCCCTACGAGCAGTACTTC.

This clonotype has only a few counts. The chain has TRBV3-1 and TRBJ1-1; D ambiguous. The CDR3 sequence is 13 residues long. V was pared by 2 bases and J by 1 base, with 5 bases between. The germline CDR1 and CDR2 sequences are LGHDT and YNNKEL (reference sequence). This CDR3 is CASSQMTNTEAFF. The CDR3 DNA reads TGTGCCAGCAGCCAAATGACGAACACTGAAGCTTTCTTT.